The clone carrying this T cell receptor beta chain was observed a few times. What it binds is unknown. Germline CDR1 and CDR2: SGHTA and FQGNSA. CDR3 length equals 15 residues. Germline trimming cut 5 bases from V and 7 bases from J; bases unmatched to any gene: 10. The sample originates from a study of regulatory T cells in long-lasting Graves disease. General study findings and limits: TCR diversity in persistent Graves' patients was below that of newly diagnosed ones.

Sample time point: persistent/refractory GD, antithyroid drugs over 5 years with positive TRAb. Generation of the TCR library employed RNA extracted from PBMCs. In building TCR beta libraries, iRepertoire HTBI primers were used together with Arm-PCR of CDR3 regions. Original analysis: Across all samples, roughly 62 TRBV segments and about 13 TRBJ segments were identified. TCRdb called the multiplex PCR reads again in MiXCR, with one record for every CDR3 protein. These V and J calls rely on TCRdb rather than the paper's analysis. The sample lists 350,000 to 450,000 distinct CDR3 sequences, under 25% seen once, with approximately 15% in the top ten.

The material was peripheral blood mononuclear cells (PBMCs), obtained when the disease was refractory, from a patient treated with antithyroid drugs. The sequence was collected from a female donor with Graves disease. The V call is TRBV7-2, the J call TRBJ2-1; 8 bases fit TRBD2. CDR3 loop: CASSELAVRKNEQFF. The CDR3 bases are TGTGCCAGCAGCGAACTAGCGGTGAGGAAAAATGAGCAGTTCTTC.